Following are 22 T cell receptor beta chains from one sample sequenced in a study of shared T cell receptors in the human thymus. Sequencing was performed with immunoSEQ multiplex PCR; in TCRdb, only in-frame clones are kept and a portion is missing. Of 630,000 or so clones detected, 87% appear once; the ten largest clones hold roughly 0.0094%. This sample also appeared in a second study, on human thymus T cells.

Sequenced sample: thymocytes. All receptors derive from a boy under two years old with a congenital heart defect.

This clone was seen a single time. This specimen includes other DNA sequences encoding the same CDR3. The chain has TRBV5-4 and TRBJ1-1; 12 nucleotides line up with TRBD1. The CDR3 has 20 amino acids. Germline V gives CDR1 SGHNT, CDR2 YYREEE (reference sequence). V lost 4 bases and J lost 3; bases outside the gene matches: 19. The CDR3 DNA follows: TGTGCCAGCAGCCTACATGAAAAGGGACAGGGGGCCTCAAGGCACACTGAAGCTTTCTTT. Translation gives CASSLHEKGQGASRHTEAFF.

The chain employs TRBV19 and TRBJ1-6, with D possibly TRBD1 on 5 matching bases. Germline CDR1 is LNHDA and CDR2 is SQIVND (reference sequence). Trimming removed 6 bases at V and 12 bases at J, with 24 bases between. The CDR3 totals 16 residues. CDR3 sequence (DNA): TGTGCCAGTAGGCCTCACCGGAGGGGCCTTTCAAGACCCCTCCACTTT. Translating gives CASRPHRRGLSRPLHF.

V usage is TRBV7-9 and J usage is TRBJ2-5, with TRBD2 identical over 7 bases. J gave up 3 bases and V 4 bases, and 11 bases lay outside the gene matches. From germline, CDR1 is SEHNR and CDR2 FQNEAQ (reference sequence). This CDR3 has 16 residues. The CDR3 bases are TGTGCCAGCAGCTGGGTGACGGGACTAACTGAAGAGACCCAGTACTTC. Translated: CASSWVTGLTEETQYF.

This clone has just one count. This chain uses TRBV15 with TRBJ2-5, with TRBD2 matching over 13 bases. The V segment lost 5 bases and the J segment 3 bases; nucleotides outside the gene matches: 15. This CDR3 is 19 amino acids long. CDR1 and CDR2 from the germline V gene are LNHNV and YYDKDF (reference sequence). CDR3 DNA sequence: TGTGCCACCAGCGTCCGACTAGCGGGGGGCCGAGTTGTTGAAGAGACCCAGTACTTC. This translates into CATSVRLAGGRVVEETQYF.

This sequence joins TRBV30 and TRBJ1-5, with a weak D call TRBD1 (5 bases). The CDR3 covers 14 residues. V was pared by 0 bases and J by 4 bases, with 10 bases between. Looked up from germline, CDR1 is GTSNPN and CDR2 is SVGIG (reference sequence). The CDR3 sequence is CAWSVRTHNQPQHF. The CDR3 DNA is TGTGCCTGGAGTGTCCGGACACATAATCAGCCCCAGCATTTT.

CDR3 amino acids: CASSPGTTPYEQYF. The CDR3 coding sequence is TGTGCCAGCAGTCCCGGGACTACCCCCTACGAGCAGTACTTC. The chain couples TRBV11-2 to TRBJ2-7; 7 bases map to TRBD2. This CDR3 comprises 14 residues. Germline V gene lookup returns CDR1 SGHAT and CDR2 FQNNGV. The trim removed 6 bases at V and 2 bases at J, leaving 7 bases unmatched.

V usage is TRBV4-1 and J usage is TRBJ2-4; TRBD2 is a possible D gene (6 bases). The CDR3 runs to 18 residues. Germline V gene lookup returns CDR1 MGHRA and CDR2 YSYEKL. Trimming stripped 3 bases from V and 0 bases from J, with 18 bases between. CDR3 sequence: CASSQEGLGRGAKNIQYF. The CDR3 DNA reads TGCGCCAGCAGCCAGGAGGGGCTCGGGCGGGGAGCCAAAAACATTCAGTACTTC.

The chain uses TRBV11-2 and TRBJ2-3; 10 bases agree with TRBD2. CDR1 and CDR2 (germline): SGHAT, FQNNGV. The CDR3 has 18 residues. After removal of 4 bases from V and 0 bases from J, the junction contained 10 bases not matched to a gene. This CDR3 reads CASSYKGPSGSSTDTQYF. DNA of the CDR3: TGTGCCAGCAGCTATAAGGGGCCTAGCGGGAGTAGCACAGATACGCAGTATTTT.

This chain joins TRBV5-4 and TRBJ1-6; 7 bases are a match to TRBD1. Germline CDR1 and CDR2: SGHNT and YYREEE (reference sequence). V dropped 4 bases and J dropped 10; count of bases not matched to a gene: 11. The CDR3 has 15 residues. The CDR3: CASSARDSLKSPLHF. The CDR3 coding sequence is TGTGCCAGCAGCGCCCGGGACAGCCTGAAATCACCCCTCCACTTT.

The chain recombines TRBV5-8 with TRBJ2-2; D call uncertain. Between the trimmed V and J ends, which lost 7 bases and 1 base, there was a span of 5 bases. The CDR3 has 12 residues. Germline V gene data show CDR1 as SGHTS and CDR2 as YDEGEE. CDR3 coding DNA: TGTGCCAGCTCCAGGAACACCGGGGAGCTGTTTTTT. Translation gives CASSRNTGELFF.

The chain is built from TRBV9 and TRBJ2-3, with 8 bases that match TRBD2. This CDR3 spans 16 amino acids. The ends lost 1 base at V and 0 bases at J; junction bases unmatched: 4. Germline V gene lookup returns CDR1 SGDLS and CDR2 YYNGEE. CDR3 bases: TGTGCCAGCAGCGTACTAGCGGGTCCTAGCACAGATACGCAGTATTTT. Translating gives CASSVLAGPSTDTQYF.

This chain uses TRBV2 with TRBJ1-4; TRBD1 matches 10 bases. J lost 5 bases, V lost 7 bases, and 7 bases had no gene match. The CDR3 consists of 15 residues. Per germline, CDR1 SNHLY and CDR2 FYNNEI. CDR3 sequence: CASKRRDRGNEKLFF. CDR3 DNA sequence: TGTGCCAGCAAACGACGGGACAGGGGCAATGAAAAACTGTTTTTT.

The chain is built from TRBV4-3 and TRBJ2-7, with 8 bases matching TRBD1. This CDR3 is 15 amino acids long. Germline V gene sequence: CDR1 LGHNA, CDR2 YSLEER. V trimming: 4 bases; J trimming: 2 bases; junction bases outside the gene matches: 7. The CDR3 sequence: CASSRTGTGAYEQYF. The CDR3 DNA is TGCGCCAGCAGCCGAACCGGGACAGGCGCCTACGAGCAGTACTTC.

Details on this clone: Other DNA variants within this sample encode the same CDR3. The V call is TRBV7-9, the J call TRBJ2-2, with 7 bases matching TRBD2. This CDR3 is 12 amino acids long. Trimming removed 11 bases from V and 6 bases from J; junction bases left unmatched: 6. The germline V gene has CDR1 SEHNR and CDR2 FQNEAQ (reference sequence). The CDR3 reads CAPGLVSGELFF. CDR3 in DNA: TGTGCCCCTGGACTAGTTTCCGGGGAGCTGTTTTTT.

The chain links TRBV6-5 to TRBJ1-4, with 10 nucleotides matching TRBD1. Per germline, CDR1 MNHEY and CDR2 SVGAGI. V shed 0 bases, J shed 8 bases, and the junction held 3 bases outside the gene matches. The CDR3 is made up of 15 amino acids. The CDR3 region is CASSYSTGQGEKLFF. DNA for the CDR3: TGTGCCAGCAGTTACTCGACGGGACAGGGGGAAAAACTGTTTTTT.

The chain couples TRBV4-3 to TRBJ2-1; D call uncertain. Between the trimmed V and J ends, which lost 4 bases and 6 bases, there was a span of 13 bases. Germline V gene lookup returns CDR1 LGHNA and CDR2 YSLEER. The CDR3 runs to 14 residues. CDR3 amino acids: CASSLSRHSNEQFF. CDR3 nucleotide sequence: TGCGCCAGCAGCCTCTCGCGGCACTCCAATGAGCAGTTCTTC.

This clone has more than one count but fewer than ten. This chain connects TRBV5-4 to TRBJ1-2, with 8 bases lining up with TRBD1. Losses at the gene ends were 4 bases for V and 0 bases for J; bases not matched to a gene: 8. Germline V gene lookup returns CDR1 SGHNT and CDR2 YYREEE (reference sequence). CDR3 size: 16 residues. Here the CDR3 DNA reads TGTGCCAGCAGCCTGGACACAGGGGGACCTAACTATGGCTACACCTTC. Its protein product is CASSLDTGGPNYGYTF.

This sequence joins TRBV5-1 and TRBJ2-3; tentatively, D is TRBD2 (6 bases). From germline, CDR1 is SGHRS and CDR2 YFSETQ. Trimming cost V 4 bases and J 4 bases, with 13 bases left between them. This CDR3 contains 14 residues. The CDR3 DNA is TGCGCCAGCAGCGGTCCCCGGAGGGCAGATACGCAGTATTTT. It translates to CASSGPRRADTQYF.

J is TRBJ1-6 and V is TRBV28, with D unclear. CDR3 length: 14 amino acids. The germline V and J ends were trimmed by 5 bases and 14 bases, with 19 bases remaining between them. The germline gives CDR1 MDHEN, CDR2 SYDVKM. The CDR3 reads CASSPSDPHGALHF. DNA of the CDR3: TGTGCCAGCAGTCCCTCTGACCCCCACGGGGCCCTCCACTTT.

This clone was seen just once. The chain carries TRBV28 and TRBJ2-3; D might be TRBD2 (6 bases). The CDR3 totals 14 residues. Trimming shortened V by 8 bases and J by 3 bases, and 15 bases separated the two germline ends. Germline lookup yields CDR1 MDHEN and CDR2 SYDVKM. The CDR3 here is CASVTGRATDTQYF. The CDR3 DNA reads as TGTGCCAGCGTAACCGGGAGAGCAACAGATACGCAGTATTTT.

The chain has TRBV18 and TRBJ1-1; tentative D call: TRBD1 (5 bases). The germline CDR1 and CDR2 sequences are KGHSH and LQKENI. The CDR3 is made up of 14 amino acids. The ends were cut back, 3 bases at V and 5 bases at J, with 13 bases in the middle. The CDR3 nucleotides read TGTGCCAGCTCACCCGGCGGGGGGAGTACTGAAGCTTTCTTT. Translation gives CASSPGGGSTEAFF. Complete variable domain (other parts from reference TRBV18 and TRBJ1-1): NAGVMQNPRHLVRRRGQEARLRCSPMKGHSHVYWYRQLPEEGLKFMVYLQKENIIDESGMPKERFSAEFPKEGPSILRIQQVVRGDSAAYFCASSPGGGSTEAFFGQGTRLTVV.

The rearrangement links TRBV4-1 to TRBJ2-1; 8 bases agree with TRBD1. CDR1 MGHRA and CDR2 YSYEKL come from the germline V gene. The ends lost 0 bases at V and 2 bases at J; junction bases unmatched: 18. The CDR3 length is 21 residues. CDR3 in amino acids: CASSQDAVRTGRSYAYNEQFF. The CDR3 nucleotides read TGCGCCAGCAGCCAAGATGCGGTGAGGACAGGGAGGAGCTATGCCTACAATGAGCAGTTCTTC.